The clone carrying this TCR beta chain was detected a few times. Antigen specificity is unknown. The data were taken from a study of response to subunit inactivated influenza vaccine. The germline gives CDR1 MDHEN, CDR2 SYDVKM. The CDR3 is 12 residues long. V lost 8 bases and J lost 9; bases outside the gene matches: 4. From the RT-PCR reads, TCRdb called clonotypes with MiXCR, one entry per CDR3 protein. The sample records about 530,000 distinct CDR3 sequences, about 12% being singletons. Study-level points and caveats: After each seasonal influenza vaccination, few new T cells are recruited, the authors suggested.

This TCR was sampled from a man aged 50-60 years who received an inactivated influenza vaccine. The rearrangement joins TRBV28 to TRBJ2-4; 10 bases map to TRBD1. Sequenced material: PBMCs from blood, taken on the day of vaccination. The CDR3 nucleotides read TGTGCCAGCGGGACAGGGGTGGGCATTCAGTACTTC. Encoded protein: CASGTGVGIQYF. Filled out from reference TRBV28 and TRBJ2-4, the complete variable domain reads DVKVTQSSRYLVKRTGEKVFLECVQDMDHENMFWYRQDPGLGLRLIYFSYDVKMKEKGDIPEGYSVSREKKERFSLILESASTNQTSMYLCASGTGVGIQYFGAGTRLSVL.